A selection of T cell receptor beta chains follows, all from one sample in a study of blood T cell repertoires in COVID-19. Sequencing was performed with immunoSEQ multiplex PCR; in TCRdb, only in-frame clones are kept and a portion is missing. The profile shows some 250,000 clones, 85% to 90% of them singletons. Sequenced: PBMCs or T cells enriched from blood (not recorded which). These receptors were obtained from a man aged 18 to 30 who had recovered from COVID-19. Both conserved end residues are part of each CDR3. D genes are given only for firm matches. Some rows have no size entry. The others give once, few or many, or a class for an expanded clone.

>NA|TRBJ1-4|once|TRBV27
TGTGCCAGCAGTTTGAACCGGGGGGAAAAACTGTTTTTT
CASSLNRGEKLFF
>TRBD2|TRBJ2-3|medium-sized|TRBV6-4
TGTGCCAGCAGTGACGGGACTAGTTCCCTAGATACGCAGTATTTT
CASSDGTSSLDTQYF
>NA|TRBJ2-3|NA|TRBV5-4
TGTGCCAGCAGCTTTGGGGGAGGCCTACGGGGGTCTACAGATACGCAGTATTTT
CASSFGGGLRGSTDTQYF
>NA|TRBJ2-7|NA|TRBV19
TGTGCCAGTAGCCCGCTAGGAGCAGAGTTCTACGAGCAGTACTTC
CASSPLGAEFYEQYF
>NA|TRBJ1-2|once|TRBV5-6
TGTGCCAGCAGCTTGGATGCCGCCACGGGGGTCTATGGCTACACCTTC
CASSLDAATGVYGYTF
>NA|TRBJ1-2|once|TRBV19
TGTGCCAGTAGTATAGATTCAGGGTCCGGCTACACCTTC
CASSIDSGSGYTF
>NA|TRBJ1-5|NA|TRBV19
TGTGCCAGTAGGGCCCTCCCAACTAGCAATCAGCCCCAGCATTTT
CASRALPTSNQPQHF
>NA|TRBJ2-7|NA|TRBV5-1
TGCGCCAGCAGCGCGGTCTGGCGAGACGAGCAGTACTTC
CASSAVWRDEQYF
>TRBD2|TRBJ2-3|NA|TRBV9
TGTGCCAGCAGCCCCTCGGGACTAGCGTCCACAGATACGCAGTATTTT
CASSPSGLASTDTQYF
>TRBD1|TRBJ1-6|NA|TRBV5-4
TGTGCCAGCAGTTGGGGGACAGGGAATAATTCACCCCTCCACTTT
CASSWGTGNNSPLHF
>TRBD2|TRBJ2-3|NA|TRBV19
TGTGCCAGTAGTAGACTAGCGGGGAGCACAGATACGCAGTATTTT
CASSRLAGSTDTQYF
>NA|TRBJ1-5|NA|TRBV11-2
TGTGCCAGCAGCTTTTCAGGGGGCAATCAGCCCCAGCATTTT
CASSFSGGNQPQHF
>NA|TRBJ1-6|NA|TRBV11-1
TGTGCCAGCAGCTCCCTCTCGGGACAAATTAATTCACCCCTCCACTTT
CASSSLSGQINSPLHF
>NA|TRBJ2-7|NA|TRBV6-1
TGTGCCAGCAGTGAGGAGTCTACCAGCTCCTACGAGCAGTACTTC
CASSEESTSSYEQYF
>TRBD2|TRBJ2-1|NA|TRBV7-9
TGTGCCAGCAGCTTATGGGGTCGACTAGCGGGGGGCTATGACAATGAGCAGTTCTTC
CASSLWGRLAGGYDNEQFF
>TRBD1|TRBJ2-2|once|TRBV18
TGTGCCAGCTCACATAGGGACAGGGTCACCGGGGAGCTGTTTTTT
CASSHRDRVTGELFF
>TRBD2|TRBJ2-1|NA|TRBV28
TGTGCCAGCAGGCCGGGACTAGCTACCTACAATGAGCAGTTCTTC
CASRPGLATYNEQFF
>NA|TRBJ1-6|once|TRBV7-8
TGTGCCAGCAGGCGGGACCGAATAGGGAATTCACCCCTCCACTTT
CASRRDRIGNSPLHF
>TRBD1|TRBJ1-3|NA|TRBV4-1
TGCGCCAGCAGCCAAGGGAAACAGGGGCTCATCTCTGGAAACACCATATATTTT
CASSQGKQGLISGNTIYF
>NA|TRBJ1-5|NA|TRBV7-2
TGTGCCAGCAGCTTATCGGGGGGAAATCAGCCCCAGCATTTT
CASSLSGGNQPQHF
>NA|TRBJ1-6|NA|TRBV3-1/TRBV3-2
TGTGCCAGCAGCCAAGTCCAGGGTCAACCCCTCCACTTT
CASSQVQGQPLHF
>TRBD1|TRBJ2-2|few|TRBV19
TGTGCCAGTAGCCTGGGGGACAGGCTCACCGGGGAGCTGTTTTTT
CASSLGDRLTGELFF